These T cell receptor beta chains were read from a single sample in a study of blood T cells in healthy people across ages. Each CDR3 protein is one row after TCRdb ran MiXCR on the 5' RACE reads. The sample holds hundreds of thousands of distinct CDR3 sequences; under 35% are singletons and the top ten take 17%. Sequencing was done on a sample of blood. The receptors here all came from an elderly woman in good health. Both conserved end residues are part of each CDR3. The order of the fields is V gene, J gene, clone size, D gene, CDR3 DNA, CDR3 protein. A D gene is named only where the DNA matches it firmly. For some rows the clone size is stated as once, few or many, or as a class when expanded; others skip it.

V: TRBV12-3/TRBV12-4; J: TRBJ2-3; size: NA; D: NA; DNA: TGTGCCAGCAGTTTAGAAGGAGGGGTGAGCGCAGATACGCAGTATTTT; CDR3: CASSLEGGVSADTQYF
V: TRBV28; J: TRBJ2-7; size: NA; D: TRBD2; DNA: TGTGCCAGCAGTCTTCGACTAGCGGGGGGTTCCTACGAGCAGTACTTC; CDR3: CASSLRLAGGSYEQYF
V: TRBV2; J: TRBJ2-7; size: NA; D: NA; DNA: TGTGCCAGCAGTGGTAGGACTTCGCGGGGGCTCCAGTACTTC; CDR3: CASSGRTSRGLQYF
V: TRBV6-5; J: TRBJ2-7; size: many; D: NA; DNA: TGTGCCAGCAGTACCGGGTACGGTTCCTACGAGCAGTACTTC; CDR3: CASSTGYGSYEQYF
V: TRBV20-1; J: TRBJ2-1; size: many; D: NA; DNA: TGCAGTGCTACCCTCTCCTACAATGAGCAGTTCTTC; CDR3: CSATLSYNEQFF
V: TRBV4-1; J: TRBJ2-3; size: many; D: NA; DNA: TGCGCCAGCAGCCGGGTCCTTCCCTCAGGGTCACCCGATACGCAGTATTTT; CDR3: CASSRVLPSGSPDTQYF
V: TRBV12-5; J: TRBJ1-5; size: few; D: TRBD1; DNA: TGTGCTAGTGGTTTGGGGACAGGGGAAGAGACTAGCAATCAGCCCCAGCATTTT; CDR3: CASGLGTGEETSNQPQHF
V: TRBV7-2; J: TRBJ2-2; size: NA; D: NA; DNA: TGTGCCAGCAGCTTCGGGGGCGCGAACACCGGGGAGCTGTTTTTT; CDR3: CASSFGGANTGELFF
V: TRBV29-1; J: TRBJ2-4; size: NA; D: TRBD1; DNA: TGCAGCATAGGGACAGGGCTTCAAGAGCAGTACTTC; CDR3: CSIGTGLQEQYF
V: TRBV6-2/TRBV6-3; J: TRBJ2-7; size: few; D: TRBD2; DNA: TGTGCCAGCAGTTTCTGGCCTAGCGGGGAATCCTACGAGCAGTACTTC; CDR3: CASSFWPSGESYEQYF
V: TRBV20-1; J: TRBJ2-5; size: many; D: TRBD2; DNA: TGCAGTGCTCGGCTAACTAGCGGTACCAAAGAGACCCAGTACTTC; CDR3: CSARLTSGTKETQYF
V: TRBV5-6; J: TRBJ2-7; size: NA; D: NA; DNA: TGTGCCAGCCGCTGGGGGGCCGAGCAGTACTTC; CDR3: CASRWGAEQYF
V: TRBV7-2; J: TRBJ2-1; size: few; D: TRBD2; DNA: TGTGCCAGCAGCTCCTACGGACTAGCGGGGGATGAGCAGTTCTTC; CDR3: CASSSYGLAGDEQFF
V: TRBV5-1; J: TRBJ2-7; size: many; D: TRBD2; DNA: TGCGCCAGCAGCTTGGTAGCGGGGGGAGCCTACGAGCAGTACTTC; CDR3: CASSLVAGGAYEQYF
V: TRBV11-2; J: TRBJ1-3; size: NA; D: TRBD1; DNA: TGTGCCAGCAGCTCAAACAGGGGGCCTGGAAACACCATATATTTT; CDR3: CASSSNRGPGNTIYF
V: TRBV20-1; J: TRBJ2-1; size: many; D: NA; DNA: TGCAGTGCTAGAGATCTGGCGGGACACTCCTACAATGAGCAGTTCTTC; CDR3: CSARDLAGHSYNEQFF
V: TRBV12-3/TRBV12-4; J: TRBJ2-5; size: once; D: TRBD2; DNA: TGTGCCAGCAGTTTAGAGGGATCTAGCGGGGGCTGGTGGGAGACCCAGTACTTC; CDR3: CASSLEGSSGGWWETQYF
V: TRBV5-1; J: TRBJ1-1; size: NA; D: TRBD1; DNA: TGCGCCAGCAGCTTGACCCCGCCTGGACAGGGGGGCACTGAAGCTTTCTTT; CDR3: CASSLTPPGQGGTEAFF
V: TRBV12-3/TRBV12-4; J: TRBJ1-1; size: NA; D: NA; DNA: TGTGCCAGCACCACACAAAGGCAAATGAACACTGAAGCTTTCTTT; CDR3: CASTTQRQMNTEAFF
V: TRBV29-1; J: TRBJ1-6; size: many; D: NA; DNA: TGCAGCGTTGAAATGGGTAATTCACCCCTCCACTTT; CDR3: CSVEMGNSPLHF
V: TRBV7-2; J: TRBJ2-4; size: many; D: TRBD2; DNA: TGTGCCAGCAGCACAAGTAGCGGGGGGTTGGGAAACATTCAGTACTTC; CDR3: CASSTSSGGLGNIQYF
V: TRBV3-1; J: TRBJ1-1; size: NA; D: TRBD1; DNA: TGTGCTAGCAGCCCCTGGGACAGGGGCAACACTGAAGCTTTCTTT; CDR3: CASSPWDRGNTEAFF
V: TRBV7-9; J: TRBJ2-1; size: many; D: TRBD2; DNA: TGTGCCAGCACCTCGTCAGCGGGGGCCTTGGGGGAGCAGTTCTTC; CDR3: CASTSSAGALGEQFF
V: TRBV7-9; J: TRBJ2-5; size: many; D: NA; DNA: TGTGCCAGCAGCTTAAGAGGGGCAGAGAAAGAGACCCAGTACTTC; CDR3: CASSLRGAEKETQYF
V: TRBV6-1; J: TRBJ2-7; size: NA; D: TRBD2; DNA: TGTGCCAGCACGACTAGCGGGGGCTCCTACAATGAGCAGTACTTC; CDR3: CASTTSGGSYNEQYF
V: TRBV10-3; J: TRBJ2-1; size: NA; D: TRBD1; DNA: TGTGCCATCAGTGAGCCTTTAGGGACAGCTAAAATCAATGAGCAGTTCTTC; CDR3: CAISEPLGTAKINEQFF
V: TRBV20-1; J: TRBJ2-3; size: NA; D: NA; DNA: TGCAGTGCTAGAAGGACTGGCTCCCTCTCCCCAGGTACGCAGTATTTT; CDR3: CSARRTGSLSPGTQYF
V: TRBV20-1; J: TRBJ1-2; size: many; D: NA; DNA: TGCAGTGCATGGCAGCCTGCTAATGGCTACACCTTC; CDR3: CSAWQPANGYTF
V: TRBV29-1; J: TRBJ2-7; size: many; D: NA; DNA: TGCAGCGTTGGTTCCAGCGAGCAGTACTTC; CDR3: CSVGSSEQYF
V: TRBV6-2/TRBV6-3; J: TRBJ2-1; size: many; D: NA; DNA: TGTGCCAGCACAGCTACCCTTGGGCCCGGCGGTCGGTCCTACAATGAGCAGTTCTTC; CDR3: CASTATLGPGGRSYNEQFF
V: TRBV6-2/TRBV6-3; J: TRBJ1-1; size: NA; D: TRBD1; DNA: TGTGCCAGCAGTCGGGACAGTACGAACACTGAAGCTTTCTTT; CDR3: CASSRDSTNTEAFF
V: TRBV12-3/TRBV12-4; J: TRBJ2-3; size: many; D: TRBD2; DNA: TGTGCCAGCAGTTTACAGCGGGGAGTTGCTACGCAGTATTTT; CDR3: CASSLQRGVATQYF
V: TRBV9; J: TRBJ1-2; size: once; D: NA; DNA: TGTGCCAGCAGCAGAACGCATAACTATGGCTACACCTTC; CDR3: CASSRTHNYGYTF
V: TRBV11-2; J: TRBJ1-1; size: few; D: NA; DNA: TGTGCCAGCAGCTTAATTCGGACCCGGGGGGACACTGAAGCTTTCTTT; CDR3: CASSLIRTRGDTEAFF
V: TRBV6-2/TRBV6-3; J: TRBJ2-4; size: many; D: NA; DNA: TGTGCCAGCATCGACGACGGGTCCTGGGGGAACATTCAGTACTTC; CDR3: CASIDDGSWGNIQYF
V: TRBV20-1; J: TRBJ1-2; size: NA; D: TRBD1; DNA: TGCAGTGCTAGAGATCGACAGGGGGGGGGGGGCTACACCTTC; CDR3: CSARDRQGGGGYTF
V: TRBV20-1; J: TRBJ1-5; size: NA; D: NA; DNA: TGCAGTGCTAGCGCCGCCCATGCCAATCAGCCCCAGCATTTT; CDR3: CSASAAHANQPQHF
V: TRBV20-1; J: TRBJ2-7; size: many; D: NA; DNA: TGCAGTGCTAGAGTCCTATACGGGCAGGGCCGCTACGAGCAGTACTTC; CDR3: CSARVLYGQGRYEQYF
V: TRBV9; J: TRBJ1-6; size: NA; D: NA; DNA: TGTGCCAGCAGCGTAGGGCAGGCCTATAATTCACTCCTCCACTTT; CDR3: CASSVGQAYNSLLHF
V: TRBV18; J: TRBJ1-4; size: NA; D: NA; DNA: TGTGCCAGCTCACCCATCGCGAACGCCGAGAAACTGTTTTTT; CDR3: CASSPIANAEKLFF
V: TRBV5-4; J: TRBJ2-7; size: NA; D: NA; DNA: TGTGCCAGCAGCCCCACAGGGATGAGCTCCTACGAGCAGTACTTC; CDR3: CASSPTGMSSYEQYF
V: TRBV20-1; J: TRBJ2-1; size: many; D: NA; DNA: TGCAGTGCTAGAGATCGTGTGGGACCCTACTACAATGAGCAGTTCTTC; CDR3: CSARDRVGPYYNEQFF
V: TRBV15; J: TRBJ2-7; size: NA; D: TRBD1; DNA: TGTGCCACCAGCAGGGGAACAGGGGGCCGGGAGCAGTACTTC; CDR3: CATSRGTGGREQYF
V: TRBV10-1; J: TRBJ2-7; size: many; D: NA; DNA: TGCGCCAGCAGTGAGGGACGGGGGTCTTCCTACGAGCAGTACTTC; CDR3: CASSEGRGSSYEQYF
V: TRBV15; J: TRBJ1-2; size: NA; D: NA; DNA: TGTGCCACCAGCAGAGACGGCAGCTTAGACTATGGCTACACCTTC; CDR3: CATSRDGSLDYGYTF
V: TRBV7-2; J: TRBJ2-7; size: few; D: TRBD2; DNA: TGTGCCAGCAGCTCCCTGGGCGGGAGCTCCTACGAGCAGTACTTC; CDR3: CASSSLGGSSYEQYF